These 12 T cell receptor beta chains came from one sample sequenced in a study of T cells after yellow fever vaccination. Each CDR3 protein gets one entry after TCRdb re-called the 5' RACE reads with MiXCR. The table records about 300,000 distinct CDR3 sequences, around 7.3% of them present only once. This specimen was PBMCs, taken more than 35 days after the first yellow fever vaccination. The receptors originated from a man aged 18 to 35 who received the YFV17D yellow fever vaccine.

This clonotype was observed many times. V gene TRBV7-2 combines with J gene TRBJ2-5; D is perhaps TRBD1 (5 bases). Germline CDR1 and CDR2: SGHTA and FQGNSA. The germline V and J ends were trimmed by 5 bases and 4 bases, with 11 bases remaining between them. This CDR3 is built from 13 residues. The CDR3 is CASSPQGGETQYF. The CDR3 region has the DNA TGTGCCAGCAGCCCGCAGGGTGGAGAGACCCAGTACTTC.

This clonotype turned up a few times. The gene calls are TRBV5-1 and TRBJ2-6; 11 bases map to TRBD1. Trimming cost V 5 bases and J 0 bases; bases outside gene matches: 4. There are 17 residues in the CDR3. From germline, CDR1 is SGHRS and CDR2 YFSETQ. CDR3 sequence: CASRAGTGGSGANVLTF. The CDR3, as DNA: TGCGCCAGCAGAGCCGGGACAGGGGGCTCTGGGGCCAACGTCCTGACTTTC.

The chain links TRBV11-2 to TRBJ2-3; 9 bases map to TRBD1. The length of the CDR3 is 16 residues. Germline CDR1 reads SGHAT; CDR2 reads FQNNGV. Trimming at V came to 7 bases and at J to 5 bases, leaving 13 bases not matched to a gene. This chain's CDR3 is CASIDPGQGTGDTQYF. CDR3 sequence (DNA): TGTGCCAGCATCGACCCTGGACAGGGGACCGGAGATACGCAGTATTTT.

This clonotype was counted at least ten times. The J gene is TRBJ2-5, the V gene TRBV12-3 or TRBV12-4; either TRBD1 or TRBD2 may fit D (6 bases each). The CDR3 has 15 amino acids. Deletions cut 6 bases from V and 1 base from J, with 15 bases between. The CDR3 is CASSPRGALQETQYF. The CDR3 DNA sequence: TGTGCCAGCAGCCCAAGGGGGGCTCTCCAAGAGACCCAGTACTTC.

This clonotype was counted many times. The chain employs TRBV25-1 and TRBJ2-1; D possibly corresponds to TRBD1 (7 bases). Germline CDR1 reads MGHDK; CDR2 reads SYGVNS. The CDR3 sequence is 17 residues long. Between the trimmed V and J ends, which lost 6 bases and 8 bases, there was a span of 26 bases. CDR3 region: CASREGMGDRQGDEQFF. The CDR3 DNA reads as TGTGCCAGCAGGGAGGGGATGGGGGACAGACAAGGTGATGAGCAGTTCTTC. Based on the CDR3 plus reference TRBV25-1 and TRBJ2-1, the full variable domain is EADIYQTPRYLVIGTGKKITLECSQTMGHDKMYWYQQDPGMELHLIHYSYGVNSTEKGDLSSESTVSRIRTEHFPLTLESARPSHTSQYLCASREGMGDRQGDEQFFGPGTRLTVL.

This clonotype was recorded a few times. This chain links TRBV6-5 with TRBJ1-1; 8 bases match TRBD1. Trimming took 2 bases from V and 10 from J; bases not matched to a gene: 9. From germline, CDR1 is MNHEY and CDR2 SVGAGI. The length of the CDR3 is 14 residues. The CDR3 sequence is CASSYGAGGLVAFF. CDR3 coding DNA: TGTGCCAGCAGTTACGGGGCAGGGGGCCTGGTAGCTTTCTTT.

V and J are TRBV6-1 and TRBJ2-3, with a tentative D call TRBD2 (6 bases). The germline V gene has CDR1 MNHNS and CDR2 SASEGT. Trimming left V 9 bases short and J 1 base short, with 14 bases between. This CDR3 region has 14 residues. The CDR3, as DNA: TGTGCCAGTACGGGGGAAAGGGGCACAGATACGCAGTATTTT. Translating gives CASTGERGTDTQYF.

There are a few counts of this clonotype. The chain uses TRBV6-2 or TRBV6-3 and TRBJ2-7; D might be TRBD2 (6 bases). The CDR3 loop spans 14 amino acids. Germline V gives CDR1 MNHEY, CDR2 SVGEGT. Deletions cut 4 bases from V and 0 bases from J, with 10 bases between. The CDR3 reads CASSSPTSSYEQYF. The CDR3, as DNA: TGTGCCAGCAGTTCTCCGACTAGCTCCTACGAGCAGTACTTC.

This clonotype has just a few counts. The chain links TRBV24-1 to TRBJ2-1; D may match TRBD1 or TRBD2 (5 bases each). The CDR3 has 16 residues. V was pared by 4 bases and J by 0 bases, with 12 bases between. The germline V gene encodes CDR1 KGHDR and CDR2 SFDVKD. CDR3 loop: CATSEMGVGSYNEQFF. The DNA for the CDR3 is TGTGCCACCAGTGAAATGGGGGTCGGCTCCTACAATGAGCAGTTCTTC.

This clonotype was recorded a few times. This chain connects TRBV9 to TRBJ2-5, with TRBD1 matching 9 bases. The CDR3 runs 18 residues. V lost 4 bases, J lost 2 bases, and 15 bases stayed unmatched. Germline loops: CDR1 SGDLS, CDR2 YYNGEE. The CDR3 loop is CASSHTPLDRGGQETQYF. The CDR3 DNA is TGTGCCAGCAGCCATACCCCCTTGGACAGGGGAGGGCAAGAGACCCAGTACTTC. The full variable domain, completed using reference TRBV9 and TRBJ2-5, is DSGVTQTPKHLITATGQRVTLRCSPRSGDLSVYWYQQSLDQGLQFLIQYYNGEERAKGNILERFSAQQFPDLHSELNLSSLELGDSALYFCASSHTPLDRGGQETQYFGPGTRLLVL.

This clonotype was detected only a few times. J is TRBJ1-2 and V is TRBV6-6; D not resolved. The germline V gene has CDR1 MNHNY and CDR2 SVGAGI (reference sequence). With 3 bases removed from V and 8 bases from J, the gap between germline ends came to 10 bases. The CDR3 totals 12 residues. CDR3 nucleotide sequence: TGTGCCAGCAGTTATCTGAGCGAAGGCTACACCTTC. Translating it yields CASSYLSEGYTF.

This clonotype was recorded at least ten times. The chain employs TRBV10-3 and TRBJ1-2, with 7 bases identical to TRBD1. V lost 7 bases, J lost 7 bases, and 12 bases stayed unmatched. The CDR3 contains 14 residues. Germline CDR1 is ENHRY and CDR2 is SYGVKD. CDR3: CAITADRTYGGYTF. The CDR3 region has the DNA TGTGCCATCACTGCGGACAGGACCTATGGTGGCTACACCTTC.